A single sample is the source of the 6 T cell receptor beta chains below, sequenced in a study of T-cell memory formation after mild COVID-19. TCRdb passed the 5' RACE reads through MiXCR, listing each CDR3 protein once. The table records around 310,000 distinct CDR3 sequences, about 20% of them present only once. The sequencing input was PBMCs or a T cell subset sorted from them (not recorded which). These receptor sequences come from a man between 18 and 35 years old who had mild COVID-19 (a few samples of this study predate the infection). Cell type and time point are not known.

This clonotype was counted between two and nine times. This chain uses TRBV27 with TRBJ1-2; D not resolved. The CDR3 has 12 amino acids. The germline gives CDR1 MNHEY, CDR2 SMNVEV (reference sequence). Trimming left V 4 bases short and J 7 bases short, with 10 bases between. The CDR3 loop is CASSSGSGGYTF. For the CDR3, the DNA is TGTGCCAGCAGTTCAGGTTCCGGTGGCTACACCTTC.

The V gene is TRBV20-1, the J gene TRBJ2-3; D is tentatively TRBD1 or TRBD2 (5 bases each). The CDR3 extends over 15 amino acids. Trimming pared 1 base from V and 3 bases from J, leaving 14 bases between. Germline assignment: CDR1 DFQATT and CDR2 SNEGSKA (reference sequence). The CDR3 protein is CSARGASGGTDTQYF. The CDR3 bases are TGCAGTGCTAGAGGTGCTAGTGGGGGTACAGATACGCAGTATTTT.

The rearrangement links TRBV28 to TRBJ2-4; D unresolved. The CDR3 covers 12 residues. V was shortened by 3 bases and J by 8 bases, with 8 bases between the two germline ends. Germline V gene data show CDR1 as MDHEN and CDR2 as SYDVKM. The chain's CDR3 is CASSFRPDIQYF. The DNA for the CDR3 is TGTGCCAGCAGTTTCCGTCCTGACATTCAGTACTTC.

By share of the sample, this clonotype is large. This sequence joins TRBV5-6 and TRBJ1-4; the match to TRBD1 covers 9 bases. The CDR3 sequence is 19 residues long. The junction had 12 bases not matched to a gene; V was cut back by 1 base and J by 2 bases. Per the germline V gene, CDR1 is SGHDT and CDR2 is YYEEEE. CDR3 sequence (DNA): TGTGCCAGCAGCTTGCAAGGACAGGGGCTCTTCGGCACTAATGAAAAACTGTTTTTT. This translates into CASSLQGQGLFGTNEKLFF.

This clonotype was observed a handful of times. The V gene is TRBV6-5, the J gene TRBJ1-1; D is unresolved. Looked up from germline, CDR1 is MNHEY and CDR2 is SVGAGI. This CDR3 has 11 amino acids. V lost 7 bases, J lost 1 base, and 4 bases lay in between. Here the CDR3 DNA reads TGTGCCAGCACCCGGAACACTGAAGCTTTCTTT. Translating gives CASTRNTEAFF.

This clonotype has ten or more counts. CDR3 amino acids: CSARRSGGDYEQYV. The CDR3 DNA reads TGCAGTGCTCGTAGAAGCGGGGGAGATTACGAGCAGTACGTC. The chain is built from TRBV20-1 and TRBJ2-7; TRBD2 aligns across 8 bases. The V gene end was trimmed by 5 bases and the J gene end by 4 bases; junction bases not matched to a gene: 10. Germline V CDR1 and CDR2: DFQATT, SNEGSKA (reference sequence). There are 14 residues in the CDR3.